These T cell receptor beta chains were read from a single sample in a study of T-cell memory formation after mild COVID-19. TCRdb analysed the 5' RACE reads with MiXCR anew, one entry per CDR3 protein. The repertoire holds fewer than 35,000 distinct CDR3 sequences, with roughly 16% as singletons. Sequencing was done on a sample of PBMCs or a T cell subset sorted from them (not recorded which). These receptor sequences come from an adult who had mild COVID-19 (a few samples of this study predate the infection). Cell type and time point are not known. The CDR3 runs from the conserved cysteine through the conserved F or W. The order of the fields is V gene, D gene, J gene, clone size, CDR3 DNA, CDR3 protein. D genes are given only for firm matches. Not every row has a clone size; where given, it reads once, few, many or a size class.

>TRBV7-9|TRBD2|TRBJ2-1|many
TGTGCCAGCAGCTCTGGGACTAGCGGATACAATGAGCAGTTCTTC
CASSSGTSGYNEQFF
>TRBV7-9|NA|TRBJ2-7|NA
TGTGCCAGCAGCTTAGGGGCAGGGCCTGAGGACTACGAGCAGTACTTC
CASSLGAGPEDYEQYF
>TRBV4-1|TRBD2|TRBJ2-5|many
TGCGCCAGCAGCCAAGATCGGGATGGTAGCGGGGGATTCCGAGAGACCCAGTACTTC
CASSQDRDGSGGFRETQYF
>TRBV4-3|TRBD2|TRBJ2-7|many
TGCGCCAGCAGCCAAGGCTGGACTAGCGGGAGGGCCTCCTACGAGCAGTACTTC
CASSQGWTSGRASYEQYF
>TRBV2|NA|TRBJ2-1|NA
TGTGCCAGCAGTGAAGCCATGACAGGACTCAATGAGCAGTTCTTC
CASSEAMTGLNEQFF
>TRBV5-1|TRBD1|TRBJ2-5|many
TGCGCCAGCAGCTCCCGGGACAGAGACCAAGAGACCCAGTACTTC
CASSSRDRDQETQYF
>TRBV18|TRBD1|TRBJ2-7|many
TGTGCCAGCTCTCAAAGCGAAGGGACAGGGCTTACCGAGCAGTACTTC
CASSQSEGTGLTEQYF
>TRBV10-2|TRBD1|TRBJ1-1|few
TGCGCCAGCAATAAGGGGGCACCGAGGGGCACTGAAGCTTTCTTT
CASNKGAPRGTEAFF
>TRBV29-1|NA|TRBJ2-5|many
TGCAGCGTTGCCCGGCAAACACAAGAGACCCAGTACTTC
CSVARQTQETQYF
>TRBV6-5|TRBD2|TRBJ2-1|many
TGTGCCAGCAGAACCGATCTAGCGGGCCATGAGCAGTTCTTC
CASRTDLAGHEQFF
>TRBV29-1|TRBD2|TRBJ2-7|NA
TGCAGCGCCCGGACTAGCAGCTCCTACGAGCAGTACTTC
CSARTSSSYEQYF
>TRBV29-1|NA|TRBJ2-7|many
TGCAGCGTTGAGGAGGGTGTTGGCGGCTACGAGCAGTACTTC
CSVEEGVGGYEQYF
>TRBV5-1|NA|TRBJ2-7|many
TGCGCCAGCCCCAGGACGGAGAGGGTTTACGAGCAGTACTTC
CASPRTERVYEQYF
>TRBV30|NA|TRBJ2-3|NA
TGTGCCTGGAGTAAAGGGGCCCTCGGGGATACGCAGTATTTT
CAWSKGALGDTQYF
>TRBV20-1|NA|TRBJ2-7|many
TGCAGCCCCTCGGGTGGCAACTCCTACGAGCAGTACTTC
CSPSGGNSYEQYF
>TRBV20-1|NA|TRBJ1-4|few
TGCAGTGCTAGGTTTGGAGACGAAAAACTGTTTTTT
CSARFGDEKLFF
>TRBV7-9|NA|TRBJ2-5|NA
TGTGCCAGCAGCTCGCGGGACAGACTCCAAGAGACCCAGTACTTC
CASSSRDRLQETQYF
>TRBV23-1|TRBD1|TRBJ2-5|many
TGCGCCAGCAGTCAACGAGACAGGGGGAACCAAGAGACCCAGTACTTC
CASSQRDRGNQETQYF
>TRBV30|NA|TRBJ2-3|many
TGTGCCTGGAGTAGAGGTAGCGTTAGCACAGATACGCAGTATTTT
CAWSRGSVSTDTQYF
>TRBV24-1|NA|TRBJ2-1|medium-sized
TGTGCCACCAGTGAGGTGGCGTGGGATGAGCAGTTCTTC
CATSEVAWDEQFF
>TRBV20-1|NA|TRBJ1-5|many
TGCAGTGCTGGCGGCGCGGTTAGCAATCAGCCCCAGCATTTT
CSAGGAVSNQPQHF
>TRBV7-2|NA|TRBJ2-1|many
TGTGCCAGCAGTTTCGGGATTCTCGACAATGAGCAGTTCTTC
CASSFGILDNEQFF
>TRBV2|NA|TRBJ1-2|many
TGTGCCAGCTTAGAGTCAGGGTTTGGCTACACCTTC
CASLESGFGYTF
>TRBV18|NA|TRBJ2-7|many
TGTGCCAGCTCTTCAGGAGAGGCAGCCTACGAGCAGTACTTC
CASSSGEAAYEQYF
>TRBV12-3/TRBV12-4|NA|TRBJ2-1|many
TGTGCCAGCAGTTTAGGTCAGGCAGGGGTCAATGAGCAGTTCTTC
CASSLGQAGVNEQFF
>TRBV5-1|NA|TRBJ2-4|many
TGCGCCAGCGCCTCTGAGTCGGCCAAAAACATTCAGTACTTC
CASASESAKNIQYF
>TRBV6-5|TRBD1|TRBJ2-4|NA
TGTGACAGCAGTTACTCGAGGACAGGGATAAACATTCAGTACTTC
CDSSYSRTGINIQYF
>TRBV4-3|NA|TRBJ1-1|NA
TGCGCCAGCAGCCAAGATACCCGGAGCGAAACTGAAGCTTTCTTT
CASSQDTRSETEAFF
>TRBV5-1|NA|TRBJ1-2|many
TGCGCCAGCAGCTTATTTGGGTGGGATGGCTACACCTTC
CASSLFGWDGYTF
>TRBV5-1|NA|TRBJ2-3|many
TGCGCCAGCAGTGGGGGGCTCCACACAGATACGCAGTATTTT
CASSGGLHTDTQYF
>TRBV24-1|TRBD2|TRBJ2-7|many
TGTGCCACCAGTGATCCCGGTGAGCGGGATTGCGAGCAGTACTTC
CATSDPGERDCEQYF
>TRBV5-1|TRBD2|TRBJ2-3|many
TGCGCCAGCAGCTTGCCCTCTGGGGCGGGGGTAGATACGCAGTATTTT
CASSLPSGAGVDTQYF
>TRBV20-1|NA|TRBJ2-7|many
TGCAGTGGGGGGCAGGGGGGCCGCGAGCAGTACTTC
CSGGQGGREQYF
>TRBV10-3|NA|TRBJ1-1|many
TGTGCCACACGGCCGGGGACAACGAACACTGAAGCTTTCTTT
CATRPGTTNTEAFF
>TRBV29-1|TRBD1|TRBJ1-4|many
TGCAGCGTTGACAGGACAGGTCCAAAACGGGATGAAAAACTGTTTTTT
CSVDRTGPKRDEKLFF
>TRBV15|NA|TRBJ2-7|many
TGTGCCACCAGCGCCACAGCCGTCTCCTACGAGCAGTACTTC
CATSATAVSYEQYF
>TRBV9|NA|TRBJ2-3|NA
TGTGCCAGCAGCTTAGCCCCGGAGGGAAAGCATACGCAGTATTTT
CASSLAPEGKHTQYF
>TRBV12-3/TRBV12-4|NA|TRBJ2-1|many
TGTGCCAGCAGTTTAGTCTATCCGGGGGCGTCGGGCAATACAGGGCAGTTCTTC
CASSLVYPGASGNTGQFF